Sequencing of this T cell receptor beta chain was carried out in a study of T cell responses to AZD1222 COVID-19 vaccine. Broader study findings: The repertoires were collected only after the peak T cell response. At study baseline, merely five or six AZD1222 recipients were seropositive. Donors were mostly white British, more females; clonal diversity possibly underestimated. The study found Spike-specific TCR breadth and depth rose after two AZD1222 doses.

On this clone itself: Its antigen is currently unknown.

Sequenced by immunoSEQ multiplex PCR; TCRdb stores in-frame clones only, minus some. The sample includes fewer than 110,000 clones, about nine tenths of them seen just once. The CDR3 runs 14 residues. CDR1 LNHDA and CDR2 SQIVND come from the germline V gene (reference sequence). The V and J ends lost 8 bases and 4 bases, in that order; junction bases with no gene match: 5. The sequencing used peripheral blood, collected 28 days after the second AZD1222 dose. The chain links TRBV19 to TRBJ1-5; 10 bases line up with TRBD1. This clonotype was obtained from an adult who received the AZD1222 COVID-19 vaccine. Here the CDR3 reads CASDRDRGNQPQHF. CDR3 nucleotide sequence: TGTGCCAGTGACCGGGACAGGGGTAATCAGCCCCAGCATTTT.